The clone carrying this TCR beta chain was observed many times. Time point indicated: pre-sensitization, week 0. The treatment denotes: therapeutic diphenylcyclopropenone sensitization with weekly scalp DPC. This CDR3 comprises 14 residues. Germline trimming cut 5 bases from V and 10 bases from J; bases unmatched to any gene: 9. This sample stems from a study of human T cells and chemical hapten exposure. Study information: Patch tests put 0.01% DPC on the upper back, read at 6 days.

The study used a library that attached unique molecular identifiers to individual cDNA molecules. Original handling: Samples ranged from about 23,224 to 690,600 TCRs, with a median of roughly 96,000. TCRdb used MiXCR to reprocess the RACE reads, holding one entry per CDR3 protein. The V and J calls were determined by TCRdb, not by the authors. The table includes some 300,000 distinct CDR3 sequences, approximately 5% detected once. The receptor's source is a woman under 30 with alopecia areata. Some clones in this sample may be carry-over from other donors' samples. The V call is TRBV12-3 or TRBV12-4, the J call TRBJ1-4; 8 nucleotides match TRBD1. This material consisted of whole blood, taken in connection with sensitization to the hapten diphenylcyclopropenone (DPC). This CDR3 is CASSRYGQGGKLFF. CDR3 bases: TGTGCCAGCAGTCGATACGGACAGGGTGGAAAACTGTTTTTT.